Below, 19 T cell receptor beta chains from the same sample are listed, as sequenced in a study of T cells after yellow fever vaccination. TCRdb reprocessed the 5' RACE reads with MiXCR, giving one entry per CDR3 protein. The sample consists of 450,000 to 600,000 distinct CDR3 sequences, approximately 12% of them appearing once. Sequencing used PBMCs, obtained on the day of the yellow fever booster vaccination. These receptors were obtained from a man between 25 and 39 years old who received the YFV17D yellow fever vaccine.

This clonotype occurred a few times. The rearrangement links TRBV11-2 to TRBJ1-5; maybe TRBD1 (6 bases). Per the germline V gene, CDR1 is SGHAT and CDR2 is FQNNGV. The CDR3 sequence is 14 residues long. Deletions cut 2 bases from V and 9 bases from J, with 14 bases between. The CDR3 DNA reads as TGTGCCAGCAGCTTATTGACAGGCTCCGGGCCCCAGCATTTT. It yields the protein CASSLLTGSGPQHF.

This clonotype was counted between two and nine times. The CDR3 protein is CAWSLGYNEQFF. The CDR3 region has the DNA TGTGCCTGGAGTCTCGGGTACAATGAGCAGTTCTTC. V and J are TRBV30 and TRBJ2-1; D is unresolved. The germline V and J ends were trimmed by 2 bases and 4 bases, with 6 bases remaining between them. Germline CDR1 reads GTSNPN; CDR2 reads SVGIG (reference sequence). CDR3 length: 12 amino acids.

The table lists this clonotype with a few counts. V and J are TRBV12-3 or TRBV12-4 and TRBJ2-7; tentative D call: TRBD2 (7 bases). The CDR3 runs 14 residues. Trimming took off 5 bases at V and 7 bases at J, with 18 bases between the two ends. The CDR3 region has the DNA TGTGCCAGCAGTCTAGGGGGGGAAGTGGGTGAGCAGTACTTC. Amino acid sequence: CASSLGGEVGEQYF.

The V and J genes are TRBV6-1 and TRBJ2-3, with D perhaps matching TRBD1 or TRBD2 (5 bases each). The V end lost 7 bases, the J end lost 0 bases, and 23 bases lay between the germline ends. Germline-derived CDR1 and CDR2 are MNHNS and SASEGT. CDR3 length equals 18 residues. CDR3 protein: CASISGGRPRASTDTQYF. The CDR3 DNA sequence: TGTGCCAGCATAAGTGGGGGACGACCCCGTGCTAGCACAGATACGCAGTATTTT.

The rearrangement joins TRBV21-1 to TRBJ2-7; TRBD1 reflects the table's D call only, with no check against the DNA. TRBV21-1 is a pseudogene segment. This CDR3 comprises 13 residues. The CDR3 sequence is CASSPRGHYEQYF. CDR3 sequence (DNA): TGTGCCAGCAGCCCCCGGGGGCACTACGAGCAGTACTTC.

Written as DNA, the CDR3 is TGTGCCAGCTCACCAGGCAGGACAAAAAGCTCCTACAATGAGCAGTTCTTC. Translating it yields CASSPGRTKSSYNEQFF. V usage is TRBV18 and J usage is TRBJ2-1; D might be TRBD1 (5 bases). The CDR3 has 17 residues. From germline, CDR1 is KGHSH and CDR2 LQKENI. Trimming pared 2 bases from V and 0 bases from J, leaving 14 bases between.

The rearrangement joins TRBV7-3 to TRBJ2-3, with D unresolved. V lost 0 bases and J lost 2, with 3 bases in between. CDR1 is SGHTA, CDR2 FQGTGA, per germline. The CDR3 consists of 13 residues. The CDR3 DNA reads as TGTGCCAGCAGCTTAACGGCCACAGATACGCAGTATTTT. It specifies CASSLTATDTQYF.

This chain joins TRBV6-1 and TRBJ2-6; D not resolved. V was pared by 7 bases and J by 4 bases, with 11 bases between. Germline V gene sequence: CDR1 MNHNS, CDR2 SASEGT. There are 14 residues in the CDR3. The DNA for the CDR3 is TGTGCCAGCACAGCATGGTCCGGGGCCAACGTCCTGACTTTC. It encodes CASTAWSGANVLTF.

V and J are TRBV28 and TRBJ2-7; 7 bases line up with TRBD1. V was clipped by 10 bases and J by 5 bases; unmatched bases: 5. CDR1 is MDHEN and CDR2 is SYDVKM in the germline V gene. The CDR3 length is 11 residues. DNA of the CDR3: TGTGCCACGAGGGGGCTAAACGAGCAGTACTTC. It translates to CATRGLNEQYF.

J is TRBJ2-5 and V is TRBV7-9; 12 bases are shared with TRBD2. J was trimmed by 9 bases and V by 6 bases; bases with no gene match: 8. CDR1 and CDR2 from the germline V gene are SEHNR and FQNEAQ (reference sequence). This CDR3 region has 14 residues. DNA of the CDR3: TGTGCCAGCAGGCCGACTAGCGGGAGTACGGCCCAGTACTTC. It yields the protein CASRPTSGSTAQYF. The full variable domain, rest sourced from reference TRBV7-9 and TRBJ2-5, is DTGVSQNPRHKITKRGQNVTFRCDPISEHNRLYWYRQTLGQGPEFLTYFQNEAQLEKSRLLSDRFSAERPKGSFSTLEIQRTEQGDSAMYLCASRPTSGSTAQYFGPGTRLLVL.

The chain is built from TRBV18 and TRBJ2-7, with D maybe TRBD2 (5 bases). This CDR3 region has 16 residues. Trimming shortened V by 6 bases and J by 6 bases, and 24 bases separated the two germline ends. Germline V CDR1 and CDR2: KGHSH, LQKENI. CDR3 amino acids: CASSRSMVGVSGEQYF. DNA of the CDR3: TGTGCCAGCTCCCGGAGTATGGTGGGAGTTTCTGGCGAGCAGTACTTC.

The chain combines TRBV2 with TRBJ2-5; possibly TRBD2 for D (5 bases). V was shortened by 5 bases and J by 0 bases, with 10 bases between the two germline ends. CDR3 length: 14 amino acids. Germline values: CDR1 SNHLY, CDR2 FYNNEI. The CDR3 loop is CASSYREYQETQYF. CDR3 sequence (DNA): TGTGCCAGCAGTTACCGGGAATACCAAGAGACCCAGTACTTC.

In this sample, this clonotype turned up a few times. This rearrangement joins TRBV20-1 to TRBJ2-7, with 8 bases matching TRBD2. With 5 bases clipped from V and 1 base from J, the junction kept 10 bases outside the gene matches. Germline V gives CDR1 DFQATT, CDR2 SNEGSKA (reference sequence). This CDR3 is 15 amino acids long. The CDR3 bases are TGCAGTGCTGGGTCTCTAGCGGGCCTTTCCTACGAGCAGTACTTC. This gives the protein CSAGSLAGLSYEQYF.

The chain carries TRBV6-6 and TRBJ2-1; possibly TRBD1 or TRBD2 for D (6 bases each). Between the trimmed V and J ends, which lost 6 bases and 9 bases, there was a span of 12 bases. The germline gives CDR1 MNHNY, CDR2 SVGAGI (reference sequence). The CDR3 is 12 amino acids. The CDR3 DNA is TGTGCCAGCAGGCGGGACACCAGTGAGCAGTTCTTC. Translating gives CASRRDTSEQFF.

This clonotype was observed a few times. The chain couples TRBV6-2 or TRBV6-3 to TRBJ2-1; the D is unclear. The CDR3 is 14 residues long. The germline V gene has CDR1 MNHEY and CDR2 SVGEGT. V was trimmed by 8 bases and J by 4 bases, leaving 15 bases between them. As DNA, the CDR3 is TGTGCCAGCGCCCCGCGGTTGGATTACAATGAGCAGTTCTTC. This sequence encodes CASAPRLDYNEQFF.

V usage is TRBV28 and J usage is TRBJ2-1, with D possibly being TRBD1 or TRBD2 (5 bases each). The V gene's germline CDR1 is MDHEN and CDR2 SYDVKM. V lost 3 bases and J lost 2, with 11 bases in between. The CDR3 has 15 residues. CDR3 DNA sequence: TGTGCCAGCAGTTTCGCACGGGGCACCTACAATGAGCAGTTCTTC. This encodes CASSFARGTYNEQFF.

The V gene is TRBV10-3, the J gene TRBJ1-4, with 7 bases matching TRBD1. V lost 6 bases to trimming and J lost 3 bases; unmatched junction nucleotides: 4. This CDR3 region has 14 residues. Germline assignment: CDR1 ENHRY and CDR2 SYGVKD. CDR3 sequence (DNA): TGTGCCATCAGCTCAGGGGGGGCTAATGAAAAACTGTTTTTT. Protein: CAISSGGANEKLFF.

This clonotype was observed a few times. This sequence joins TRBV4-3 and TRBJ2-2; the D gene is possibly TRBD1 (6 bases). The germline V and J ends were trimmed by 0 bases and 7 bases, with 9 bases remaining between them. CDR3 length equals 14 residues. Germline V CDR1 and CDR2: LGHNA, YSLEER. CDR3 coding DNA: TGCGCCAGCAGCCAAGAAGGGACACGCGGGGAGCTGTTTTTT. Translation gives CASSQEGTRGELFF.

This clonotype turned up a few times. The V gene is TRBV24-1, the J gene TRBJ2-3, with TRBD2 as a possible D gene (6 bases). This CDR3 region has 13 residues. Trimming took off 9 bases at V and 6 bases at J, with 15 bases between the two ends. Germline-derived CDR1 and CDR2 are KGHDR and SFDVKD. CDR3 sequence reads: CATSGLAVDTQYF. In DNA form, the CDR3 reads TGTGCCACCTCGGGACTGGCGGTCGATACGCAGTATTTT.